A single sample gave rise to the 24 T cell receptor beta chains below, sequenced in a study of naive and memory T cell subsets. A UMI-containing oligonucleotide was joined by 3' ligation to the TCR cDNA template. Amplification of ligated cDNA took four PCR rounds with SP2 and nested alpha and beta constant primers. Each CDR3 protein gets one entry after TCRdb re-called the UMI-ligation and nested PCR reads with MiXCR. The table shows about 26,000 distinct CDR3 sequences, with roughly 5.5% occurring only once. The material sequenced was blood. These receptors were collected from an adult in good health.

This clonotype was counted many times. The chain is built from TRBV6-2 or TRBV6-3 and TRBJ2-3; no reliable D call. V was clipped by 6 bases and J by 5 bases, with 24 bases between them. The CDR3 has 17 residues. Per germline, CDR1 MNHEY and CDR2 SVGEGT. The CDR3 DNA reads TGTGCCAGCAGATCCACAACAGCGACCCAACGACAAGATACGCAGTATTTT. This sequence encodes CASRSTTATQRQDTQYF.

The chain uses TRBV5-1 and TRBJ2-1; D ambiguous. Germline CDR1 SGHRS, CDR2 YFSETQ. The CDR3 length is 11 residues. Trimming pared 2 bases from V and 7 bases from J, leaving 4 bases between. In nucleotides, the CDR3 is TGCGCCAGCAGCTTAGGGAATGAGCAGTTCTTC. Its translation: CASSLGNEQFF.

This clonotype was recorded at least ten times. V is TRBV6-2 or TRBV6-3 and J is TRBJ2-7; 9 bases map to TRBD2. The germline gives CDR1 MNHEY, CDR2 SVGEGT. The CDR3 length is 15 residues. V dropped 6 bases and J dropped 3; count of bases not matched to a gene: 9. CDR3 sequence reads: CASSLRRLADYEQYF. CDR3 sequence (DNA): TGTGCCAGCAGCCTACGACGACTAGCGGACTACGAGCAGTACTTC.

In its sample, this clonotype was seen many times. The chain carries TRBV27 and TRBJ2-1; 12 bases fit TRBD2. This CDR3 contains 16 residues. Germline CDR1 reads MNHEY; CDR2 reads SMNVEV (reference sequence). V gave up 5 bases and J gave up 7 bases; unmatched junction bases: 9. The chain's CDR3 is CASSGLAGGPINEQFF. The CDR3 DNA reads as TGTGCCAGCAGTGGGCTAGCGGGAGGGCCTATTAATGAGCAGTTCTTC.

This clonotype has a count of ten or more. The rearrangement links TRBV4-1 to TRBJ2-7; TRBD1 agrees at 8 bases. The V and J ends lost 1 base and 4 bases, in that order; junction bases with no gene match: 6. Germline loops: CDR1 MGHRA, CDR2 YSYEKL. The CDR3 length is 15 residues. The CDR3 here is CASSQAGGIGYEQYF. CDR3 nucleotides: TGCGCCAGCAGCCAAGCAGGGGGCATAGGTTACGAGCAGTACTTC.

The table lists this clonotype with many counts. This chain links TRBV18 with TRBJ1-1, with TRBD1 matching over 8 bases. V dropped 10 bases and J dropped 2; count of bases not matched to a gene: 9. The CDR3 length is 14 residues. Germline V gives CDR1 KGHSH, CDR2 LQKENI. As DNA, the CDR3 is TGTGCCAACGGACGGGACAGGCTAAACACTGAAGCTTTCTTT. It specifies CANGRDRLNTEAFF.

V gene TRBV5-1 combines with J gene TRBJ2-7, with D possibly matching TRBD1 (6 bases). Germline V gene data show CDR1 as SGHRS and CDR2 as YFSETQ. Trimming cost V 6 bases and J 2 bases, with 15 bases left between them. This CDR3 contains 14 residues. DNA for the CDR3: TGCGCCAGCAAAGTTAGACAGGCCACCTACGAGCAGTACTTC. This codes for CASKVRQATYEQYF.

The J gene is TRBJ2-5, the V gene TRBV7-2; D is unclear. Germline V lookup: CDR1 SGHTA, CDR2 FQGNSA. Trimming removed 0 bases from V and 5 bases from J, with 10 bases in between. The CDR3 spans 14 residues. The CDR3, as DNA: TGTGCCAGCAGCTTAGCGCGGATGCTGGAGACCCAGTACTTC. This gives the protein CASSLARMLETQYF.

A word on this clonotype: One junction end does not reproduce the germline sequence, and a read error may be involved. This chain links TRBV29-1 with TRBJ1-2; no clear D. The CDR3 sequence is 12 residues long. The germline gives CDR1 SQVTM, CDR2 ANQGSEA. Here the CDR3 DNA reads TGCAGCGTTGGACAAACCAACTATGGCGACACCTTC. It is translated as CSVGQTNYGDTF.

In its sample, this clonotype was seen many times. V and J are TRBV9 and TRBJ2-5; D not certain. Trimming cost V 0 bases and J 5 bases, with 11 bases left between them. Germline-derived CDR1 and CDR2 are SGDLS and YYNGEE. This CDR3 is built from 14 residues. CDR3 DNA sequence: TGTGCCAGCAGCGTAGATTATTCCCTCGAGACCCAGTACTTC. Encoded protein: CASSVDYSLETQYF.

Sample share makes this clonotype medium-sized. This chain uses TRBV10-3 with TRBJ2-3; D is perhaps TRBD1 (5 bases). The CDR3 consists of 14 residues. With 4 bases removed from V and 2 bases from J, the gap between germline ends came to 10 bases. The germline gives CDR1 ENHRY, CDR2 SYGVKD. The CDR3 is CAISAGIVTDTQYF. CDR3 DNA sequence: TGTGCCATCAGTGCAGGGATTGTCACAGATACGCAGTATTTT.

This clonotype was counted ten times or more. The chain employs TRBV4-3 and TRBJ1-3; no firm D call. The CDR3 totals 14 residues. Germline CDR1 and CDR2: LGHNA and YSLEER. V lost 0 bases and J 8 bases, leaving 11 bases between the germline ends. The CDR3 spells CASSQDRGSDTIYF. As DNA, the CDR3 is TGCGCCAGCAGCCAAGATCGAGGGTCGGACACCATATATTTT.

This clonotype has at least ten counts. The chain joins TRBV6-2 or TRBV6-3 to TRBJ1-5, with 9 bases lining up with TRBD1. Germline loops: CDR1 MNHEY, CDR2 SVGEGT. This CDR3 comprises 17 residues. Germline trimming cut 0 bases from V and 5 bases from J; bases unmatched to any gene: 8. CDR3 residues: CASSYSPGTGRHQPQHF. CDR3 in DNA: TGTGCCAGCAGTTACTCTCCCGGGACAGGGCGCCATCAGCCCCAGCATTTT.

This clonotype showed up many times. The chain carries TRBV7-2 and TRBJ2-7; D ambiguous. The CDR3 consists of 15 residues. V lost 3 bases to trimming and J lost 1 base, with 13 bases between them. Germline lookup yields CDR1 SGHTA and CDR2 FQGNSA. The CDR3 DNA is TGTGCCAGCAGCTTGGCCGATTCCATTTCCTACGAGCAGTACTTC. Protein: CASSLADSISYEQYF.

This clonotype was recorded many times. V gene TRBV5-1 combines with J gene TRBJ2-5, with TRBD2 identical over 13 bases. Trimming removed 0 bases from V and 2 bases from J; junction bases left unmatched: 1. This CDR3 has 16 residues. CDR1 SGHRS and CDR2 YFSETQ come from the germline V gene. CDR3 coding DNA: TGCGCCAGCAGCTTGGGGGGACTAGCGGGGCAAGAGACCCAGTACTTC. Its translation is CASSLGGLAGQETQYF.

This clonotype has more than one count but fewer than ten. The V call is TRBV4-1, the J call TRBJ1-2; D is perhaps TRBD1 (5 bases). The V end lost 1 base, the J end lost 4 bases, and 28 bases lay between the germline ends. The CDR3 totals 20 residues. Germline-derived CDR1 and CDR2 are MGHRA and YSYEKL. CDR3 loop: CASSQASLRGTKSISYGYTF. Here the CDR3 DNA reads TGCGCCAGCAGCCAAGCCTCTTTGCGGGGCACTAAAAGCATTAGCTATGGCTACACCTTC.

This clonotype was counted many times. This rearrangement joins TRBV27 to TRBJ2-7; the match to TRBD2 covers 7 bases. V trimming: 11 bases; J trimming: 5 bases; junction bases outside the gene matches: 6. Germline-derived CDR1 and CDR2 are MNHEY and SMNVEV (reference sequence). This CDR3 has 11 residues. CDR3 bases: TGTGCCGGGGAGGGTGCCCACGAGCAGTACTTC. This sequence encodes CAGEGAHEQYF.

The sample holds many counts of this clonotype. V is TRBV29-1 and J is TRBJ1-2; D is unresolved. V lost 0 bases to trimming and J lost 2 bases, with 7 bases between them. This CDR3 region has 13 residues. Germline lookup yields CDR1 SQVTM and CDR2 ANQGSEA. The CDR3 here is CSVEDPMNYGYTF. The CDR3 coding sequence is TGCAGCGTTGAAGACCCGATGAACTATGGCTACACCTTC.

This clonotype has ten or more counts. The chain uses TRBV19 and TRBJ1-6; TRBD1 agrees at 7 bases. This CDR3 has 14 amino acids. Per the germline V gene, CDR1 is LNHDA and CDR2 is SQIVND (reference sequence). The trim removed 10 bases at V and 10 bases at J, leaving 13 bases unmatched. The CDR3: CATRRTGRDSPLHF. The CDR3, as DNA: TGTGCCACGAGACGGACAGGCCGAGACTCACCCCTCCACTTT. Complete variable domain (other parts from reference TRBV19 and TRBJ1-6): DGGITQSPKYLFRKEGQNVTLSCEQNLNHDAMYWYRQDPGQGLRLIYYSQIVNDFQKGDIAEGYSVSREKKESFPLTVTSAQKNPTAFYLCATRRTGRDSPLHFGNGTRLTVT.

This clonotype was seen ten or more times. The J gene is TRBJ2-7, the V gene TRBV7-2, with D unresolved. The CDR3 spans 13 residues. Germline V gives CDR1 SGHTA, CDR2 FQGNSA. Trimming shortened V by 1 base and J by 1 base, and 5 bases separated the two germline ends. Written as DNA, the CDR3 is TGTGCCAGCAGCTTAGGCCCATCCTACGAGCAGTACTTC. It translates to CASSLGPSYEQYF.

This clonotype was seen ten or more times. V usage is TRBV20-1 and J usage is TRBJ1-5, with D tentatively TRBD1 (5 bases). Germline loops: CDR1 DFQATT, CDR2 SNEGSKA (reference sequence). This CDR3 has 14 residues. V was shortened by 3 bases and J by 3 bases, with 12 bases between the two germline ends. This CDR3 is CSASQSRVNQPQHF. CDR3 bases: TGCAGTGCTAGTCAGTCCAGGGTCAATCAGCCCCAGCATTTT.

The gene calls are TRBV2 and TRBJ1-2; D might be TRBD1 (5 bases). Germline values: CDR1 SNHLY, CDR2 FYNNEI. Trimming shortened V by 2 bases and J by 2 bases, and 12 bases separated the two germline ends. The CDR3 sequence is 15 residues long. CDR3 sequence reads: CASSESGTGNYGYTF. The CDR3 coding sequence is TGTGCCAGCAGTGAATCAGGGACGGGGAACTATGGCTACACCTTC.

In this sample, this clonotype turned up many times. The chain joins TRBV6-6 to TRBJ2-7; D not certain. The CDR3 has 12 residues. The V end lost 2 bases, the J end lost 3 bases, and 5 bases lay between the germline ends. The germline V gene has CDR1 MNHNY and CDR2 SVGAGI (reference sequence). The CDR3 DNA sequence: TGTGCCAGCAGTTACCACGGCTACGAGCAGTACTTC. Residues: CASSYHGYEQYF.

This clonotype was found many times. The CDR3 DNA reads TGCAGTGCTAGAGAGGGCCGATTCCCTTACGAGCAGTACTTC. The encoded protein is CSAREGRFPYEQYF. V gene TRBV20-1 combines with J gene TRBJ2-7; D not certain. CDR1 is DFQATT and CDR2 is SNEGSKA in the germline V gene (reference sequence). V lost 0 bases and J lost 4, with 13 bases in between. The CDR3 has 14 residues.